This TCR beta chain was recorded in a study of blood T cell repertoires in COVID-19. At the level of the study: Samples came from the United States, Italy and Spain, spanning acute and convalescent COVID-19.

CDR3 length: 12 amino acids. V lost 6 bases to trimming and J lost 5 bases, with 8 bases between them. Germline V gene lookup returns CDR1 MNHEY and CDR2 SVGAGI. Libraries were prepared by immunoSEQ multiplex PCR; TCRdb keeps only in-frame clonotypes and omits some of them. The sample includes 150,000 or so clones, 70% to 90% of them seen just once. This rearrangement joins TRBV6-5 to TRBJ1-5; weak D call: TRBD1 (6 bases). This TCR came from a woman between 45 and 65 years old who had recovered from COVID-19. Sequencing was performed on PBMCs or T cells enriched from blood (not recorded which). CDR3 DNA: TGTGCCAGCAGACAGGGAGATCAGCCCCAGCATTTT. Translated: CASRQGDQPQHF.